This TCR beta chain was recorded in a study of beta chain features in type 1 diabetes. Study-wide points: A moderate, significant TCRB CDR3 shortening appeared in type 1 diabetes across four CD4+ subsets. Researchers reported that naive, central memory and Treg TCRB repertoires appeared more similar in patients than in healthy donors. In these data, an HLA type influence on TCRB rearrangement remained unresolved.

Expressed TCRB transcripts were sequenced because the entire RNA isolate underwent reverse transcription. Produced via immunoSEQ multiplex PCR; TCRdb's table is partial and in-frame only. The data hold roughly 280,000 clones, with roughly a quarter observed a single time. CDR3 length: 16 amino acids. Per germline, CDR1 SGDLS and CDR2 YYNGEE. V was cut by 5 bases and J by 5 bases, with 22 bases left in between. On this clone: What it binds is not known.

Heparinised blood was drawn once per donor, averaging roughly 120 mL. Sorting of CD4+ naive, central memory, regulatory and stem cell-like memory cells was performed via CD45RO/CCR7/CD25/CD127/CD95/CD27. The sequenced sample was naive CD4+ T cells from blood. The TCR comes from a woman aged 25-40 years with type 1 diabetes. The rearrangement joins TRBV9 to TRBJ2-5; tentative D call: TRBD2 (7 bases). This CDR3 reads CASSVSGGGEWETQYF. For the CDR3, the DNA is TGTGCCAGCAGTGTTAGCGGAGGGGGGGAATGGGAGACCCAGTACTTC.